Below, 16 T cell receptor beta chains from the same sample are listed, as sequenced in a study of T cells in Graves' hyperthyroidism and ophthalmopathy. RNA transcripts provided the source from which TCR beta CDR3 regions were amplified. HTBI primers were used for first-round RT-PCR of the TCR CDR3. TCRdb recomputed calls from the multiplex PCR reads with MiXCR, one row per CDR3 protein. The sample yields more than 500,000 distinct CDR3 sequences, about 43% seen once. The sample comprised peripheral blood or thyroid tissue (not recorded which). The receptors shown here come from an adult woman with Graves' disease, either hyperthyroidism or ophthalmopathy (not recorded which).

In its sample, this clonotype was seen many times. This chain uses TRBV28 with TRBJ1-2; the D gene is possibly TRBD1 (6 bases). This CDR3 spans 14 amino acids. The germline V and J ends were trimmed by 2 bases and 4 bases, with 11 bases remaining between them. Germline loops: CDR1 MDHEN, CDR2 SYDVKM. The DNA of the CDR3 is TGTGCCAGCAGTTTAAGTTCCAGGGGCTATGGCTACACCTTC. Protein product: CASSLSSRGYGYTF.

This clonotype was counted many times. The genes are TRBV6-6 and TRBJ2-7; D uncertain. Germline V gene data show CDR1 as MNHNY and CDR2 as SVGAGI (reference sequence). With 0 bases removed from V and 3 bases from J, the gap between germline ends came to 12 bases. CDR3 length: 15 residues. Here the CDR3 DNA reads TGTGCCAGCAGTTACTCGTTTGGCGGCAACTACGAGCAGTACTTC. It translates to CASSYSFGGNYEQYF.

The V call is TRBV9, the J call TRBJ2-7; a possible D gene is TRBD1 (6 bases). CDR1 is SGDLS, CDR2 YYNGEE, per germline. V shed 7 bases and J shed 4 bases, with 12 bases lying between them. The CDR3 runs to 12 residues. CDR3 sequence: CASGQGNYEQYF. CDR3 coding DNA: TGTGCCAGCGGGCAGGGGAATTACGAGCAGTACTTC.

The chain links TRBV7-9 to TRBJ1-1, with D possibly being TRBD1 (5 bases). V was shortened by 4 bases and J by 0 bases, with 15 bases between the two germline ends. The CDR3 covers 16 residues. Germline V gives CDR1 SEHNR, CDR2 FQNEAQ (reference sequence). For the CDR3, the DNA is TGTGCCAGCAGCTCGCCCCAGGGAACCATGAACACTGAAGCTTTCTTT. This sequence encodes CASSSPQGTMNTEAFF. Using reference TRBV7-9 and TRBJ1-1 for the parts outside the CDR3, the full variable domain is DTGVSQNPRHKITKRGQNVTFRCDPISEHNRLYWYRQTLGQGPEFLTYFQNEAQLEKSRLLSDRFSAERPKGSFSTLEIQRTEQGDSAMYLCASSSPQGTMNTEAFFGQGTRLTVV.

As regards this clonotype: The junction differs from germline at one of its ends, possibly a read error. CDR3 protein: CASSYRTSGIQYEQYF. The CDR3 DNA follows: TGTGCCAGCAGTTACAGGACTAGCGGGATCCAATACGAGCAGTACTTC. The V gene is TRBV24-1, the J gene TRBJ2-7; 12 positions match TRBD2. This CDR3 is 16 amino acids long. CDR1 and CDR2 from the germline V gene are KGHDR and SFDVKD.

The genes are TRBV30 and TRBJ1-1; TRBD1 is a possible D gene (6 bases). Germline V gene lookup returns CDR1 GTSNPN and CDR2 SVGIG (reference sequence). This CDR3 is built from 15 residues. V lost 2 bases to trimming and J lost 1 base, with 14 bases between them. CDR3 nucleotide sequence: TGTGCCTGGAGTTCAACGACAGGCCCGAACACTGAAGCTTTCTTT. Protein: CAWSSTTGPNTEAFF.

Ten or more counts support this clonotype. The chain combines TRBV12-3 or TRBV12-4 with TRBJ1-2; D is unclear. This CDR3 has 11 amino acids. V dropped 3 bases and J dropped 7 bases, with 6 bases sitting between them. In nucleotides, the CDR3 is TGTGCCAGCAGTTTCGGCCTTGGCTACACCTTC. Amino acids: CASSFGLGYTF.

This clonotype has just one count. The rearrangement joins TRBV7-9 to TRBJ1-2, with 7 bases aligning to TRBD1. This CDR3 spans 13 amino acids. Trimming removed 2 bases from V and 10 bases from J; junction bases left unmatched: 7. Germline CDR1 and CDR2: SEHNR and FQNEAQ (reference sequence). In DNA, the CDR3 is TGTGCCAGCAGCTTACGTCAGGGGGGCACCTACACCTTC. Encoded protein: CASSLRQGGTYTF.

This clonotype was found a few times. This chain's CDR3 is CASSLGVDGLGNQPQHF. The CDR3 nucleotides are TGTGCCAGCAGTTTAGGAGTAGATGGCTTAGGCAATCAGCCCCAGCATTTT. The rearrangement uses TRBV27 and TRBJ1-5; D gene ambiguous. The CDR3 totals 17 residues. Germline loops: CDR1 MNHEY, CDR2 SMNVEV (reference sequence). Trimming left V 2 bases short and J 2 bases short, with 16 bases between.

This clonotype was detected only once. The chain recombines TRBV20-1 with TRBJ1-4, with D hard to call. Germline assignment: CDR1 DFQATT and CDR2 SNEGSKA (reference sequence). This CDR3 spans 13 amino acids. V gave up 3 bases and J gave up 1 base, with 6 bases separating them. CDR3 DNA sequence: TGCAGTGCTAGGGTCAGAACTAATGAAAAACTGTTTTTT. This gives the protein CSARVRTNEKLFF.

Notes on this clonotype: It is likely a read error, because the conserved phenylalanine at the end of the CDR3 is missing. The DNA is omitted, as the CDR3 cannot be located on it reliably, and the CDR3 follows TCRdb's listing. The J gene is TRBJ1-1, the V gene TRBV2; the table gives TRBD1 as D, unverified against the DNA. The germline V gene has CDR1 SNHLY and CDR2 FYNNEI. Including both end residues, the CDR3 is 10 amino acids long. CDR3 sequence: CASRRRGAQG.

This clonotype was observed many times. The chain uses TRBV12-3 or TRBV12-4 and TRBJ1-1; D unresolved. The CDR3 has 13 amino acids. Trimming stripped 4 bases from V and 1 base from J, with 7 bases between. The CDR3 here is CASSWSENTEAFF. CDR3 in DNA: TGTGCCAGCAGTTGGTCAGAGAACACTGAAGCTTTCTTT.

The chain couples TRBV6-1 to TRBJ2-7; 7 bases agree with TRBD1. The CDR3 covers 14 residues. Germline lookup yields CDR1 MNHNS and CDR2 SASEGT. V trimming: 6 bases; J trimming: 1 base; junction bases outside the gene matches: 6. The CDR3 DNA reads as TGTGCCAGCAGCAAAGGGGACAGTTCCTACGAGCAGTACTTC. Protein: CASSKGDSSYEQYF.

This clonotype was counted many times. The chain combines TRBV3-1 with TRBJ2-7; the D is unclear. This CDR3 spans 11 amino acids. V lost 1 base, J lost 6 bases, and 4 bases lay in between. Germline values: CDR1 LGHDT, CDR2 YNNKEL (reference sequence). As DNA, the CDR3 is TGTGCCAGCAGCCAAGTGGGCGAGCAGTACTTC. Its translation is CASSQVGEQYF.

This clonotype was detected many times. This rearrangement joins TRBV9 to TRBJ2-2; D gene ambiguous. The CDR3 extends over 14 amino acids. CDR1 is SGDLS, CDR2 YYNGEE, per germline. V was trimmed by 7 bases and J by 2 bases, leaving 12 bases between them. The CDR3, as DNA: TGTGCCAGCGGGAAGGACCATAACACCGGGGAGCTGTTTTTT. Translated, it gives CASGKDHNTGELFF.

This clonotype was counted once. V gene TRBV7-9 combines with J gene TRBJ1-2; no clear D gene. The germline CDR1 and CDR2 sequences are SEHNR and FQNEAQ (reference sequence). The V end lost 5 bases, the J end lost 3 bases, and 16 bases lay between the germline ends. CDR3 size: 15 residues. CDR3 sequence (DNA): TGTGCCAGCAGCCAACCACCTGACGGCCACTATGGCTACACCTTC. Protein product: CASSQPPDGHYGYTF.